The 5 T cell receptor beta chains reported below all come from one sample, sequenced in a study of blood T cell repertoires in COVID-19. Libraries were prepared by immunoSEQ multiplex PCR; TCRdb keeps only in-frame clonotypes and omits some of them. The sample contains tens of thousands of clones, around 86% of which appear only once. The sequencing sample was made of peripheral blood. The receptors were gathered from a man older than 75 with acute or convalescent COVID-19.

The chain has TRBV19 and TRBJ1-2; 10 bases fit TRBD1. V shed 6 bases and J 8 bases; nucleotides not matched to a gene: 9. Germline lookup yields CDR1 LNHDA and CDR2 SQIVND (reference sequence). The CDR3 spans 14 residues. This CDR3 reads CASRRDRGVYGYTF. Here the CDR3 DNA reads TGTGCCAGTAGGCGGGACAGGGGCGTCTACGGCTACACCTTC.

The chain links TRBV6-2 or TRBV6-3 to TRBJ2-1; D gene unclear. V lost 5 bases, J lost 1 base, and 9 bases lay in between. The CDR3 has 14 amino acids. From germline, CDR1 is MNHEY and CDR2 SVGEGT. CDR3 loop: CASSPSGSYNEQFF. CDR3 sequence (DNA): TGTGCCAGCAGTCCCTCAGGATCCTACAATGAGCAGTTCTTC.

This rearrangement joins TRBV7-9 to TRBJ2-1; the D gene is possibly TRBD1 (6 bases). V dropped 1 base and J dropped 10 bases, with 26 bases sitting between them. Per germline, CDR1 SEHNR and CDR2 FQNEAQ (reference sequence). The CDR3 has 18 amino acids. The CDR3 protein is CASSLGSLRGKLGREQFF. The CDR3 nucleotides read TGTGCCAGCAGCTTAGGCTCGTTGAGGGGGAAATTGGGCCGAGAGCAGTTCTTC.

V usage is TRBV7-2 and J usage is TRBJ1-3, with TRBD1 identical over 7 bases. The V gene's germline CDR1 is SGHTA and CDR2 FQGNSA. The V gene end was trimmed by 1 base and the J gene end by 4 bases; junction bases not matched to a gene: 4. The CDR3 length is 15 residues. Here the CDR3 reads CASSLDSRGGNTIYF. In nucleotides, the CDR3 is TGTGCCAGCAGCTTAGATAGCAGGGGGGGAAACACCATATATTTT.

The rearrangement links TRBV24-1 to TRBJ2-7; D may be TRBD2 (6 bases). CDR3 length: 14 residues. Germline CDR1 reads KGHDR; CDR2 reads SFDVKD. Trimming left V 2 bases short and J 4 bases short, with 11 bases between. CDR3 in DNA: TGTGCCACCAGTGATTCCGGGACTGGATACGAGCAGTACTTC. Translating gives CATSDSGTGYEQYF.